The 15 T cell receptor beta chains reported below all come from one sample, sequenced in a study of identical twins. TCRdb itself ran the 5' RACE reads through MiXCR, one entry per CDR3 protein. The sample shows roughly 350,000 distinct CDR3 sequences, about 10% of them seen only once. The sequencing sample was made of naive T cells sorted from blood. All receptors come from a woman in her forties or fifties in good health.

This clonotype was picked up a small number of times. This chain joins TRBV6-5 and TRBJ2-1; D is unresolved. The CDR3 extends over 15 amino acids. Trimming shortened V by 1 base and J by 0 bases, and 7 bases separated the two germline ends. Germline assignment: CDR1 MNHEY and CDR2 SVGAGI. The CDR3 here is CASSYWRGSYNEQFF. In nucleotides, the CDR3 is TGTGCCAGCAGTTACTGGCGTGGCTCCTACAATGAGCAGTTCTTC.

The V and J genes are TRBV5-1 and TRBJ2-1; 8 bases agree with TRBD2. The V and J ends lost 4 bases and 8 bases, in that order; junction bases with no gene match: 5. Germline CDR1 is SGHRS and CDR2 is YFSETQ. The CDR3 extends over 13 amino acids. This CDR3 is CASSGTRADEQFF. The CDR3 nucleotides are TGCGCCAGCAGCGGGACTAGGGCCGATGAGCAGTTCTTC.

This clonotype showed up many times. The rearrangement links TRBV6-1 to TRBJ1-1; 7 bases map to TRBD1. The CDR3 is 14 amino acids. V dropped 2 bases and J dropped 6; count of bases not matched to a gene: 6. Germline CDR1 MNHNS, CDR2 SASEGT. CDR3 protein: CASSERQGRAEAFF. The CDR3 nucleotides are TGTGCCAGCAGTGAAAGACAGGGTCGGGCTGAAGCTTTCTTT.

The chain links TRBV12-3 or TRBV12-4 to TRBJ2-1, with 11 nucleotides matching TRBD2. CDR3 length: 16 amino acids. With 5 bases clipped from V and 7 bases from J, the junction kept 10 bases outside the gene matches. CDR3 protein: CASSRPSGRSPNEQFF. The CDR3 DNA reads TGTGCCAGCAGTCGACCTAGCGGGAGGTCCCCAAATGAGCAGTTCTTC.

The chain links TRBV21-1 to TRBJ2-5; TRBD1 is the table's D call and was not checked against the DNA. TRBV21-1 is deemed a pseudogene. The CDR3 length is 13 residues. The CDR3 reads CASSKGQKETQYF. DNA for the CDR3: TGTGCCAGCAGCAAAGGACAGAAAGAGACCCAGTACTTC.

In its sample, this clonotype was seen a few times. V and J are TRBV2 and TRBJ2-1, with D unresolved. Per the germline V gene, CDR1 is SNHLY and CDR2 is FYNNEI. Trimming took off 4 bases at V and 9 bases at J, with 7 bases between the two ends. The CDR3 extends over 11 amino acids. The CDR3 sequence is CASSAGPEQFF. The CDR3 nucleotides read TGTGCCAGCAGTGCCGGGCCTGAGCAGTTCTTC.

As DNA, the CDR3 is TGTGCCAGTACCCCGACAGGGACAGAGACCCAGTACTTC. Residues: CASTPTGTETQYF. The chain carries TRBV19 and TRBJ2-5; 7 nucleotides match TRBD1. Trimming cost V 7 bases and J 4 bases; bases outside gene matches: 6. The CDR3 is 13 residues long. Germline CDR1 and CDR2: LNHDA and SQIVND (reference sequence).

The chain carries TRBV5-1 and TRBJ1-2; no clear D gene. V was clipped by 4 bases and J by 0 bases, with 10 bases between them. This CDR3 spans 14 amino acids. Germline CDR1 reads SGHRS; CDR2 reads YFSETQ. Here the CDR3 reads CASSPEASNYGYTF. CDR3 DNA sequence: TGCGCCAGCAGCCCGGAAGCCTCTAACTATGGCTACACCTTC. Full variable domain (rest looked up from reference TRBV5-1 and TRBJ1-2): KAGVTQTPRYLIKTRGQQVTLSCSPISGHRSVSWYQQTPGQGLQFLFEYFSETQRNKGNFPGRFSGRQFSNSRSEMNVSTLELGDSALYLCASSPEASNYGYTFGSGTRLTVV.

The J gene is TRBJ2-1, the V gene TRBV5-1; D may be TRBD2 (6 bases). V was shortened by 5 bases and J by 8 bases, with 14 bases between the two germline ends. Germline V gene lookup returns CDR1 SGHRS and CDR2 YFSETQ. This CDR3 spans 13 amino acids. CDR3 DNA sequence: TGCGCCAGCAGTTTGTGGGAGGATCATGAGCAGTTCTTC. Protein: CASSLWEDHEQFF.

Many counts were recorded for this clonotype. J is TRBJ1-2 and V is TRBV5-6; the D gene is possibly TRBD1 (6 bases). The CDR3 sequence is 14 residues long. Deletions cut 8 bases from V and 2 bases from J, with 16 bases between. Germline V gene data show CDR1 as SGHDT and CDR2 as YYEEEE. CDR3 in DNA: TGTGCCAGTATCGTTTCAGGGGACAACTATGGCTACACCTTC. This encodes CASIVSGDNYGYTF.

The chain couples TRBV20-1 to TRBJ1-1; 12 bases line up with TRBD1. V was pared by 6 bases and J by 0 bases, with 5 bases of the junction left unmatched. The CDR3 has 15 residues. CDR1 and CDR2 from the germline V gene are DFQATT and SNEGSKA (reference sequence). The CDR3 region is CSARDRGHMNTEAFF. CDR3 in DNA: TGCAGTGCACGGGACAGGGGGCACATGAACACTGAAGCTTTCTTT.

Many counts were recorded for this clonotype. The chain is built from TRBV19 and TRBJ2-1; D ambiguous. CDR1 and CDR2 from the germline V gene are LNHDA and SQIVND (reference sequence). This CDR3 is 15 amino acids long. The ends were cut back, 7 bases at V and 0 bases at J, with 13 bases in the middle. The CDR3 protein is CASKGRSSSYNEQFF. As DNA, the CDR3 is TGTGCCAGTAAAGGCCGATCAAGCTCCTACAATGAGCAGTTCTTC.

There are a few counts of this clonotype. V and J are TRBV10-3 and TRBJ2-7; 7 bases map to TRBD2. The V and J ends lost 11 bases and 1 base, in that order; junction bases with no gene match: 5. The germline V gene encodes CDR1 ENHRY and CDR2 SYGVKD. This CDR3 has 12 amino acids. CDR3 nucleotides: TGTGCCGCGGGAGTGGGATCCTACGAGCAGTACTTC. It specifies CAAGVGSYEQYF.

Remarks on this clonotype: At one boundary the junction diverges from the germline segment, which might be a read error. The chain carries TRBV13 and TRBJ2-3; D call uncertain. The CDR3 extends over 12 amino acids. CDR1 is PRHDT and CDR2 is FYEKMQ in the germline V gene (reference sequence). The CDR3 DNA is TGTGCCACCAGCGTGGGCACAGATACGCAGTATTTT. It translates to CATSVGTDTQYF.

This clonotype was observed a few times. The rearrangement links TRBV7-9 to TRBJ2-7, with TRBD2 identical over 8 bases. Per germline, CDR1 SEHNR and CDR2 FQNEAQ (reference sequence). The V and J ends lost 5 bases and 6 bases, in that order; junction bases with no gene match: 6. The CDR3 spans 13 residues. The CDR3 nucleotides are TGTGCCAGCAGCCAGGGTGCGGGAGGCGAGCAGTACTTC. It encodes CASSQGAGGEQYF.